This record concerns one T cell receptor beta chain sequence. These data belong to a study of blood T cell repertoires in COVID-19. Study context: Sample material is recorded as cDNA or gDNA derived from T cells, B-cell-depleted T cells, or PBMCs.

Original methodology: Researchers report that nucleated cell counts were estimated from reference gene primer amplification. The protocol was immunoSEQ multiplex PCR, while the TCRdb copy is restricted to in-frame clones and leaves out a portion. That table supplies the V and J calls and clone size; D and trimming were determined from the DNA. The sample yields 350,000 to 450,000 clones, approximately 86% seen once. Specimen: peripheral blood. The TCR comes from an older woman with COVID-19, enrolled during active disease.

The CDR3 here is CASSPAGTANYGYTF. DNA for the CDR3: TGTGCCAGCTCACCCGCCGGGACAGCCAACTATGGCTACACCTTC. The chain joins TRBV18 to TRBJ1-2; 7 nucleotides line up with TRBD1. The CDR3 loop spans 15 amino acids. The junction had 6 bases not matched to a gene; V was cut back by 3 bases and J by 2 bases. Germline-derived CDR1 and CDR2 are KGHSH and LQKENI. The full variable domain, rest sourced from reference TRBV18 and TRBJ1-2, is NAGVMQNPRHLVRRRGQEARLRCSPMKGHSHVYWYRQLPEEGLKFMVYLQKENIIDESGMPKERFSAEFPKEGPSILRIQQVVRGDSAAYFCASSPAGTANYGYTFGSGTRLTVV.